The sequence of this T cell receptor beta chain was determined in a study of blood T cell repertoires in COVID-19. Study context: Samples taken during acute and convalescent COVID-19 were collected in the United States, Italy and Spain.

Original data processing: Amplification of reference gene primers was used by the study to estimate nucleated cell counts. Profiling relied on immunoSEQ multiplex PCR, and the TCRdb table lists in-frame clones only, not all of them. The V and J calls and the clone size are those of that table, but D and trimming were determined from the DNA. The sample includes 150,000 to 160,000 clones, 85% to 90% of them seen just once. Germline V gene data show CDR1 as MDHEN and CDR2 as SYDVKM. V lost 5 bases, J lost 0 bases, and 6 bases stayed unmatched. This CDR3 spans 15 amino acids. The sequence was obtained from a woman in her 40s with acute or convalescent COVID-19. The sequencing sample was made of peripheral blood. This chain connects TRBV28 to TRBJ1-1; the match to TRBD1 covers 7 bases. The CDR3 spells CASSPIDRVNTEAFF. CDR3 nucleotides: TGTGCCAGCAGTCCTATCGACAGGGTGAACACTGAAGCTTTCTTT.